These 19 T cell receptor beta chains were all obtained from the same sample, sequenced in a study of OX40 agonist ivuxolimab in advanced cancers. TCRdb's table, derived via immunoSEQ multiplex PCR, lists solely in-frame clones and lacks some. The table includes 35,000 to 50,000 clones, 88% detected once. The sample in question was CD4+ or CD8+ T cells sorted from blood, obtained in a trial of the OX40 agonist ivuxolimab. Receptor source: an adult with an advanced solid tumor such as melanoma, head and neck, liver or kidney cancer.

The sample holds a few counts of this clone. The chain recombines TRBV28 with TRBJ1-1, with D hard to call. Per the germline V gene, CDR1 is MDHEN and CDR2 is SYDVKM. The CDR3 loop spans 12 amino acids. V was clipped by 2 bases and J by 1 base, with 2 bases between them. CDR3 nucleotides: TGTGCCAGCAGTTTACAGAACACTGAAGCTTTCTTT. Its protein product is CASSLQNTEAFF. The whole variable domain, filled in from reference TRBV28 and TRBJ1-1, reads DVKVTQSSRYLVKRTGEKVFLECVQDMDHENMFWYRQDPGLGLRLIYFSYDVKMKEKGDIPEGYSVSREKKERFSLILESASTNQTSMYLCASSLQNTEAFFGQGTRLTVV.

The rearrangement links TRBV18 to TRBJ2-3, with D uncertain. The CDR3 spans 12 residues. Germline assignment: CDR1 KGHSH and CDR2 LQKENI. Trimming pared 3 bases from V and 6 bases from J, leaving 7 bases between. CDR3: CASSPQVDTQYF. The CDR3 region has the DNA TGTGCCAGCTCACCTCAGGTGGATACGCAGTATTTT.

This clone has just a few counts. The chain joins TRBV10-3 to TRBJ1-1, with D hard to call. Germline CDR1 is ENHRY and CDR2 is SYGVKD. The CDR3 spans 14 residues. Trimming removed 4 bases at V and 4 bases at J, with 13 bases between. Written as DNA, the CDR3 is TGTGCCATCAGTGTAGGCAAGGACGGCACTGAAGCTTTCTTT. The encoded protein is CAISVGKDGTEAFF.

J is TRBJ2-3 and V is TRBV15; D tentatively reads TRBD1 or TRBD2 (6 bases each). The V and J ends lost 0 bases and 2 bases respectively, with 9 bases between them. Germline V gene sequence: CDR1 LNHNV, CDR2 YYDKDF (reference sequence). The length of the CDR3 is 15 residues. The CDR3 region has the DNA TGTGCCACCAGCAGAGATAGGGGGGACACAGATACGCAGTATTTT. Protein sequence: CATSRDRGDTDTQYF.

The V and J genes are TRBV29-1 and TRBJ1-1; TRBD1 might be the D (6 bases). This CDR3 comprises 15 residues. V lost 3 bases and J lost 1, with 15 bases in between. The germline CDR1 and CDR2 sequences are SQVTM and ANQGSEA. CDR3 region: CSVDPEQGRNTEAFF. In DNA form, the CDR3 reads TGCAGCGTTGACCCCGAACAGGGCAGGAACACTGAAGCTTTCTTT.

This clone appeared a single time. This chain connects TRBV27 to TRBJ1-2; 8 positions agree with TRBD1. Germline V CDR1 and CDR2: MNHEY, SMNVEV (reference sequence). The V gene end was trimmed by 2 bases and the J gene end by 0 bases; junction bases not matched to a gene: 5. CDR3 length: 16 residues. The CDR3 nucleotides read TGTGCCAGCAGTTTACTCGGACAGGGAGCTAACTATGGCTACACCTTC. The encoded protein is CASSLLGQGANYGYTF.

In DNA form, the CDR3 reads TGTGCCAGCAGTTCCCCCTCAAACACTGAAGCTTTCTTT. Amino acids: CASSSPSNTEAFF. This chain uses TRBV6-5 with TRBJ1-1; D not resolved. Trimming left V 4 bases short and J 2 bases short, with 8 bases between. The V gene's germline CDR1 is MNHEY and CDR2 SVGAGI. CDR3 length: 13 amino acids.

The CDR3 nucleotides read TGTGCCAGCAGTTCTCTAGGGGGCGCATGGGGCTACACCTTC. Its translation: CASSSLGGAWGYTF. The chain links TRBV6-6 to TRBJ1-2; 7 positions agree with TRBD1. V lost 4 bases and J lost 8; bases outside the gene matches: 10. The CDR3 is 14 residues long. CDR1 MNHNY and CDR2 SVGAGI come from the germline V gene (reference sequence).

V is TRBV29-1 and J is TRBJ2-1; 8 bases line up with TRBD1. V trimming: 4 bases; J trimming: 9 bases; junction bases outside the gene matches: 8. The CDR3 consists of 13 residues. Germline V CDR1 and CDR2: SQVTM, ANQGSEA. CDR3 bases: TGCAGCGTTGTCGTCAGGGGGCTTGGTGAGCAGTTCTTC. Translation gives CSVVVRGLGEQFF.

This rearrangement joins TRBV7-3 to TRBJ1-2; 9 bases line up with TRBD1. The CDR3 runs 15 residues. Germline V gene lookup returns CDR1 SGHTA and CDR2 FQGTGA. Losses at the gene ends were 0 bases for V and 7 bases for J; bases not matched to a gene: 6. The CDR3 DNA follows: TGTGCCAGCAGCTTAACGGGACAGGGAAGAAGTGGCTACACCTTC. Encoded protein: CASSLTGQGRSGYTF.

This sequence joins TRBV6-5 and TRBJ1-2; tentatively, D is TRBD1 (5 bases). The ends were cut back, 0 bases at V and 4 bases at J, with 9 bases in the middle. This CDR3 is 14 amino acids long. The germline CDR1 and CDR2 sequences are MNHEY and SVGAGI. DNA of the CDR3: TGTGCCAGCAGTTACTCACAGGACATCTATGGCTACACCTTC. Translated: CASSYSQDIYGYTF.

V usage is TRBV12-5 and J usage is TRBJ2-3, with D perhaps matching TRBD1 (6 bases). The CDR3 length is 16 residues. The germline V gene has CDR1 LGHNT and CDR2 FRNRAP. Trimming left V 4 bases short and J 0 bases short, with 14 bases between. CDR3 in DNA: TGTGCTAGTGGTTACTGGACAGATACTAGCACAGATACGCAGTATTTT. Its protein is CASGYWTDTSTDTQYF.

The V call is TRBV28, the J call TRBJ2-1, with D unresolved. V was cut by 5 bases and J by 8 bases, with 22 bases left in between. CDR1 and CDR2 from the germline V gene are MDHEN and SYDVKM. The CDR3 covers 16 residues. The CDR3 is CASSLSRDLRVDEQFF. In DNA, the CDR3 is TGTGCCAGCAGTCTATCCCGAGATCTCCGAGTGGATGAGCAGTTCTTC.

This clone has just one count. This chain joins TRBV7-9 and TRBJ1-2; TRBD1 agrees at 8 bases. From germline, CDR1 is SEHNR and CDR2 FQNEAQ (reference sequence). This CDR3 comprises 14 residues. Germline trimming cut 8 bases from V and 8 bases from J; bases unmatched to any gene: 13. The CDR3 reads CASLLPQGAEGYTF. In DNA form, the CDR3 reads TGTGCCAGCCTGCTACCCCAGGGGGCCGAGGGCTACACCTTC.

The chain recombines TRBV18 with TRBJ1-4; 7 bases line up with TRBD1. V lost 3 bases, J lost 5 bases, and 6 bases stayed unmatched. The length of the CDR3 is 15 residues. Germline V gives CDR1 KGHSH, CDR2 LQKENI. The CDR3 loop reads CASSPTDRNNEKLFF. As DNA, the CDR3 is TGTGCCAGCTCACCGACGGACAGGAACAATGAAAAACTGTTTTTT. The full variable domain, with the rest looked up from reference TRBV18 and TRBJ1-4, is NAGVMQNPRHLVRRRGQEARLRCSPMKGHSHVYWYRQLPEEGLKFMVYLQKENIIDESGMPKERFSAEFPKEGPSILRIQQVVRGDSAAYFCASSPTDRNNEKLFFGSGTQLSVL.

CDR3 loop: CASSLVGVNEQFF. CDR3 DNA: TGTGCCAGCAGCTTAGTAGGGGTCAATGAGCAGTTCTTC. The chain employs TRBV7-9 and TRBJ2-1, with a tentative D call TRBD1 (5 bases). This CDR3 contains 13 residues. In germline, CDR1 is SEHNR, CDR2 FQNEAQ (reference sequence). Deletions cut 1 base from V and 6 bases from J, with 7 bases between.

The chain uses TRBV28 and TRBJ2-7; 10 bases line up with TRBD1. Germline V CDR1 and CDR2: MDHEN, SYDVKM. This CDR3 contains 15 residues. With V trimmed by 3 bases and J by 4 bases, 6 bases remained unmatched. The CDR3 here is CASSFRDRGSYEQYF. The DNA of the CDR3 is TGTGCCAGCAGTTTTCGGGACAGGGGTTCGTACGAGCAGTACTTC.

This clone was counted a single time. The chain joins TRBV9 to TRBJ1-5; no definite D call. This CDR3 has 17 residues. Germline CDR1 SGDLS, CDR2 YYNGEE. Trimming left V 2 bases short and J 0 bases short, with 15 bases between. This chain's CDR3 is CASSVSPLLDSNQPQHF. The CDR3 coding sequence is TGTGCCAGCAGCGTTAGCCCTCTTTTGGATAGCAATCAGCCCCAGCATTTT.

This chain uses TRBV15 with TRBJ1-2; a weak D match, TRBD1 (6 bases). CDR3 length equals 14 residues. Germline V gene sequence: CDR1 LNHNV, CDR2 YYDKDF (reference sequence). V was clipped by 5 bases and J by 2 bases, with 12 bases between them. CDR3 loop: CATSAPGENYGYTF. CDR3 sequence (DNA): TGTGCCACCAGCGCACCAGGGGAAAACTATGGCTACACCTTC. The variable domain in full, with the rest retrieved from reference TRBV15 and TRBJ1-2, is DAMVIQNPRYQVTQFGKPVTLSCSQTLNHNVMYWYQQKSSQAPKLLFHYYDKDFNNEADTPDNFQSRRPNTSFCFLDIRSPGLGDTAMYLCATSAPGENYGYTFGSGTRLTVV.